This TCR beta chain comes out of a study of cytotoxic CD8 clonotypes in ibrutinib-treated CLL (dated by TCRdb to about 2021). Study-level background: The cohort included around 15 treatment-naive and about a dozen relapsed/refractory patients; some 18 were IGHV unmutated. Partial responses were observed in roughly 24 patients and complete responses in 2; after a median follow-up of around 68 months, remission was maintained in about 15 patients and progression was observed in some twelve. Samples at response were collected after a median of about twelve months of treatment, with a range of 6 to 36 months. An average of approximately 260,000 productive templates and 94,082 productive rearrangements was obtained per sample. Of the 86 people in the trial, approximately 26 had longitudinal samples available. Cryopreserved peripheral blood mononuclear cells were obtained prior to treatment, at the time of response, and at either disease progression or sustained remission. All remission and progressive disease samples were collected while patients were still receiving ibrutinib. Broader findings and caveats from the paper: At ibrutinib response clonality went up, during sustained remission it held steady, and at progression it dropped back toward baseline. Public clonotypes were rare and either shrank or stayed stable during treatment, and the rise in clonality at ibrutinib response reflected expansion of private clonotypes. Lymph node repertoires were not examined, and the timing of sampling was not matched between patients in sustained remission and those whose disease progressed. At baseline, clonality was higher than in age-matched healthy donors and showed a strong correlation with circulating CD8+ T-cell counts.

To note about this clone: What antigen it recognizes has not been identified. Base qualities are missing; no much larger clone stands one base away.

The goal of deep resolution MiSeq sequencing was a depth between 1 in 1 million and 1 in 200,000 T cells, and coverage averaged 10x per clonotype. The immunoSEQ hsTCRB Kit was used to generate TCR beta libraries. In the original analysis: The data were analyzed with ImmunoSEQ Analyzer and ImmunoSEQ Data Assistant, and V, D and J gene assignments followed IMGT definitions. Clonality, with values ranging from 0 to 1, was calculated as one minus the normalized Shannon entropy of productive rearrangement frequencies. Only overrepresented clonotypes making up at least 0.05% of the repertoire of each patient were included in the public clonotype analysis. About a dozen age-matched healthy donor repertoires from immuneACCESS served as clonality controls. Entries here come from immuneACCESS through TCRdb and include only in-frame sequences with V and J called. Some clones fail to appear in such tables; in the studies checked, an unresolved V gene covers under half of the shortfall, and the cause of the remainder is unknown. The DNA gave D and trimming, while V, J and clone size come from that table. This sample is represented by 85,000 or so clones; about four fifths of them were singletons. 4.8% of the sample comes from the top ten.

This specimen's time point label, interpreted: approximately eleven months on ibrutinib. Approximately 2 micrograms of genomic DNA were extracted from cryopreserved PBMCs for TCR beta library preparation. Longitudinal blood samples from CLL patients on ibrutinib monotherapy were analyzed using high-throughput TCR beta sequencing. Patients were enrolled in a phase 2 open-label single-center ibrutinib monotherapy trial. CDR1 and CDR2 are drawn from the germline V gene: SGHRS, YFSETQ. From cysteine to phenylalanine, the CDR3 is 19 amino acids long. Of all the DNA, just the CDR3 is kept, 57 bases in frame from base 1. The germline V and J ends show losses of 0 bases and 5 bases respectively, and no gene match explains 16 bases of the junction.

The sequences come from PBMCs, collected after 12 months of ibrutinib treatment. The chain was built from TRBV5-1 and TRBJ2-5; the junction holds 10 bases that match TRBD2. The sequence derives from a human donor with chronic lymphocytic leukemia. CDR3 sequence: CASSLGGTSAAGWGETQYF. In nucleotides, the sequence is TGCGCCAGCAGCTTGGGGGGGACTAGCGCCGCGGGATGGGGCGAGACCCAGTACTTC.